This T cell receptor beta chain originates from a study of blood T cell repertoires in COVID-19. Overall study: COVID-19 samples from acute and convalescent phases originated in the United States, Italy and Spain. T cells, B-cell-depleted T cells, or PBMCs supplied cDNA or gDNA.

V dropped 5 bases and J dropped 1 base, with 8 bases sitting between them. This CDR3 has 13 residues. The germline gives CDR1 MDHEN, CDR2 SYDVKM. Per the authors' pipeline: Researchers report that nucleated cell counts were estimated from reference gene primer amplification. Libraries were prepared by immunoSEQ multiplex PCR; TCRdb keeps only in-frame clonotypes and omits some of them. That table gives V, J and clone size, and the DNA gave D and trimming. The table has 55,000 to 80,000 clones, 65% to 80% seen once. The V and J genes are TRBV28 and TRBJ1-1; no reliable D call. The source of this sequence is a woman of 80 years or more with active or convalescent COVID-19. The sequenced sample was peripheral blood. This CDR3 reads CASSTYGNTEAFF. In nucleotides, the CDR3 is TGTGCCAGCAGTACCTACGGGAACACTGAAGCTTTCTTT.